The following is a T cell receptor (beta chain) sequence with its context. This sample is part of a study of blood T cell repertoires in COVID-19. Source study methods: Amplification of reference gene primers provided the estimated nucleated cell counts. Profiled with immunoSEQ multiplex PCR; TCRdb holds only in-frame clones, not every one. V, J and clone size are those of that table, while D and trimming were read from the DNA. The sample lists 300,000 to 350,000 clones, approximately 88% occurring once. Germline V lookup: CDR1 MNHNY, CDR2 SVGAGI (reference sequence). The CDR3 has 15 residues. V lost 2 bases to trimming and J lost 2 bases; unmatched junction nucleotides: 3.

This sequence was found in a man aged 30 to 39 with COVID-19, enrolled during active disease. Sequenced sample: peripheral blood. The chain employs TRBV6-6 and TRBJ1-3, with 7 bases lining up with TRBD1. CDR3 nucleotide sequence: TGTGCCAGCAGTTACACCGACAGGGCTGGAAACACCATATATTTT. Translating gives CASSYTDRAGNTIYF.